This TCR beta chain stems from a study of regulatory T cells in long-lasting Graves disease. This clonotype was recorded many times. CDR1 is MNHEY, CDR2 SVGEGT, per germline. This CDR3 spans 12 amino acids. V was trimmed by 5 bases and J by 10 bases, leaving 12 bases between them. TCR beta libraries were built with iRepertoire HTBI primers and Arm-PCR of CDR3 regions. TCRdb passed the multiplex PCR reads through MiXCR, listing each CDR3 protein once. The data hold roughly 360,000 distinct CDR3 sequences, with roughly 10% observed a single time. Described time point: newly diagnosed GD, antithyroid drugs for less than 3 months. Construction of the TCR library relied on RNA isolated from PBMCs. A further study also used this sample, focusing on T cells in Graves' hyperthyroidism and ophthalmopathy.

The sequence came from a woman aged 18-29 years with Graves disease. This specimen consisted of peripheral blood mononuclear cells (PBMCs), obtained at new diagnosis, from a patient treated with antithyroid drugs. The chain is built from TRBV6-2 or TRBV6-3 and TRBJ2-1; TRBD2 might be the D (5 bases). The CDR3 spells CASSARGREQFF. CDR3 DNA: TGTGCCAGCAGTGCCCGGGGTAGGGAGCAGTTCTTC.